This T cell receptor (beta chain) was identified during a study of Ad26.COV2.S vaccination and SARS-CoV-2 variants (dated by TCRdb to 2020 to 2023). Study-level background: Donors in the vaccine arm were drawn from COV1001, a multicentre, randomized, double-blind, placebo-controlled phase I-IIa trial testing Ad26.COV2.S in healthy adults. Dosing of Ad26.COV2.S was intramuscular, at either 5x10^10 or 1x10^11 viral particles, delivered as one shot or as two shots spaced 56 days apart. The specificity and breadth of SARS-CoV-2-reactive T cell receptors after Ad26.COV2.S vaccination were assessed by TCRbeta repertoire sequencing. The TCR-sequenced set comprised approximately 32 samples: some 20 Ad26.COV2.S vaccine recipients, 5 placebo recipients and 8 SARS-CoV-2 convalescent individuals. Trial participants were randomized into five groups of five, in which low-dose or high-dose Ad26.COV2.S was given once or twice, or placebo was given on both occasions. Throughout the experiments and outcome assessment, investigators stayed blinded to trial group allocation. Points the paper makes about the study in general: Higher spike-specific TCR breadth was observed in Ad26.COV2.S recipients than in placebo recipients (P = 0.0014). Vaccine and placebo recipients had similar non-spike TCR breadth, a finding consistent with the vaccine containing only spike. The study was not powered for comparison of responses between vaccine doses or regimens. After vaccination, spike-specific CD8+ and CD4+ T cell responses were reported to show substantial breadth. According to the authors, total T cell responses may have been underestimated by the TCR breadth and depth analyses.

A remark on this clone: No cognate antigen has been identified for it. The record has no base qualities; no much larger clone is one base away.

A distance of 7 bases separates the germline ends of V and J, which lose 0 bases and 5 bases respectively. The CDR3 sequence holds 13 residues, the cysteine and phenylalanine included. Of all the DNA, just the CDR3 is kept, 39 bases in frame from base 1. Looking up the germline V gene yields CDR1 SGHDN and CDR2 FVKESK. This sample's treatment or condition label indicates: roughly 20 received Ad26.COV2.S at low or high dose, single or two shots; 5 received placebo; per-sample allocation not given. Repertoires of vaccine and placebo recipients were sequenced from samples collected on day 63 after the first injection. Cohort 1b enrolled about two dozen adults aged 18-55 years at a single site in Boston, USA, between 29 July and 7 August 2020. As a vaccine, Ad26.COV2.S was a replication-incompetent adenovirus type 26 vector that expressed a prefusion-stabilized SARS-CoV-2 spike protein derived from the original Wuhan strain.

TCRbeta CDR3 regions were sequenced with the immunoSEQ Assay. After extraction, genomic DNA underwent amplification by bias-controlled multiplex PCR, followed by high-throughput sequencing. The published analysis was carried out like this. To quantify the absolute abundance of each unique TCRbeta CDR3 region, sequences were collapsed and filtered. Usable DNA was measured by amplifying reference genes present in all nucleated cells, and TCRbeta template counts were normalized to that usable DNA to estimate T cell fraction. Repertoire TCRs were annotated as SARS-CoV-2-specific by exact matching of V gene, CDR3 amino acid sequence and J gene to a known reactive TCR set. The reference SARS-CoV-2 TCR set was obtained from MIRA and was filtered for enrichment in COVID-19-positive ImmuneCODE repertoires, whereby public or cross-reactive TCRs were removed. Based on the MIRA antigens, annotated TCRs were further analysed at the level of specific ORF or position within ORF. Depth was the summed frequency of annotated unique rearrangements, while breadth was defined as annotated unique rearrangements over total unique productive rearrangements. Two-sided Wilcoxon rank-sum tests were used to compare TCR breadth between groups. This immuneACCESS table, as held by TCRdb, lists in-frame sequences with V and J called but not all clones. Of the missing ones, under half trace to an unresolved V gene in checked studies; the others have no known cause. V and J calls and clone size are as listed in that table; D and trimming were resolved from the DNA. The sample has over 350,000 clones on record, approximately 91% of them singletons. Of the sample, under 3.5% falls within the top ten clones.

The V gene is TRBV14 and the J gene is TRBJ1-2; the D gene remains uncertain. The origin of this receptor is a person between 18 and 60 years old who received the Ad26.COV2.S COVID-19 vaccine or a placebo. The sample was peripheral blood, taken in a trial of Ad26.COV2.S vaccine versus placebo. The CDR3 region: CASSQDNGYGYTF. Here is the DNA: TGTGCCAGCAGCCAAGATAACGGTTATGGCTACACCTTC.